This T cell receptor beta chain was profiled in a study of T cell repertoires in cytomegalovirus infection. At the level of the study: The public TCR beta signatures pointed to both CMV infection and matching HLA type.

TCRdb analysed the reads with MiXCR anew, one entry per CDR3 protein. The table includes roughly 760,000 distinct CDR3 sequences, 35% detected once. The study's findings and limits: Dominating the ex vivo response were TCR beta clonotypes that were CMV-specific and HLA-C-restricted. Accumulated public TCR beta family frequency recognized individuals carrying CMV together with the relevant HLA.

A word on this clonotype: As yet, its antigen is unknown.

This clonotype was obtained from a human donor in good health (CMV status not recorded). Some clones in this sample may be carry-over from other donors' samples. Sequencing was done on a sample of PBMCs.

Here the CDR3 DNA reads TGTGCCAGCAGACAAAAACGGACAGGGGGGACTGAAGCTTTCTTT. Its protein product is CASRQKRTGGTEAFF. The chain recombines TRBV12-3 or TRBV12-4 with TRBJ1-1, with 10 bases aligning to TRBD1. With V trimmed by 6 bases and J by 5 bases, 9 bases remained unmatched. The CDR3 length is 15 residues.